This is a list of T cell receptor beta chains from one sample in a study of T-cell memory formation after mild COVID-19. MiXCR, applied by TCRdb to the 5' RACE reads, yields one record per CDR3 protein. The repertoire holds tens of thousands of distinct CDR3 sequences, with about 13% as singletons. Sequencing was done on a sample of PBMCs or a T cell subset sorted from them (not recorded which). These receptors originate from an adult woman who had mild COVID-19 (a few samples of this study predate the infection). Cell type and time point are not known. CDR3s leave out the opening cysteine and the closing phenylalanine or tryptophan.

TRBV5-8 ASSLSPGTGSDTEAF
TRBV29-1 SVLAGGVGEQF
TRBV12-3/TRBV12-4 ASSPRQGLYEQY
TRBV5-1 ASSGGATSEQY
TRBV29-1 IGGQGVYNEQF
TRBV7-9 ASRRDSYGYT
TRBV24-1 ATSDSSGGRANYGYT
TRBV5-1 ASSLEGQLYEQY
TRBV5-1 ASTGAGEIYNEQF
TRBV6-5 ASSYGRTDTQY
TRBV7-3 ASSSGLAGGPYNEQF
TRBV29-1 SVLEPSGGLGELF
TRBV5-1 ASSLEGTGVYEQY
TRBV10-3 ATGTSGRVDEQF
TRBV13 ASSALTGLGTQY
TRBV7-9 ASSLGLETQY
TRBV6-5 ASRPTWGAQETQY
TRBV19 ASSLRTRSDEQF
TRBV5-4 ASSLESSGMIYEQY
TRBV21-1 ASSKDCRPTHSYEQY
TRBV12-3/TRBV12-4 ASSSGGTVTEAF
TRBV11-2 ASSFGARANTEAF
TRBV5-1 ASSFTGIGTGELF
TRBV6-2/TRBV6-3 ASRGLANPRQPYEQY
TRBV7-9 ASSPAGGDQETQY
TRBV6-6 ASRGQGDGVTEAF
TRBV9 ASSVASGGASTDTQY
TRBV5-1 ASSLEAGTSYNEQF
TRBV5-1 ASSAGQGVSSYEQY
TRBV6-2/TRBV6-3 ASSYGVLLAHATDTQY
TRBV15 ATSRRGPGITYNEQF
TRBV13 ASSLNGRSYEQY
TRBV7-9 ASSPGQLYEQY
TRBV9 ASSLRTGIISGANVLT
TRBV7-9 ASSLVVPSRLDYGYT
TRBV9 ASSVEAGGYEQY
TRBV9 ASSVAGGGETQY
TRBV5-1 ASSSQGQGSDTQY
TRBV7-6 ASSLAAGPYEQY
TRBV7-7 AIKDRGTQY
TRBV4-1 ASSQVGDTDTQY
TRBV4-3 ASSLLYLDTYNEQF
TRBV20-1 SARDQAGVSYNEQF
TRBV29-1 SVELELAGDYEQY
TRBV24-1 ATSDPGTGTTGELF